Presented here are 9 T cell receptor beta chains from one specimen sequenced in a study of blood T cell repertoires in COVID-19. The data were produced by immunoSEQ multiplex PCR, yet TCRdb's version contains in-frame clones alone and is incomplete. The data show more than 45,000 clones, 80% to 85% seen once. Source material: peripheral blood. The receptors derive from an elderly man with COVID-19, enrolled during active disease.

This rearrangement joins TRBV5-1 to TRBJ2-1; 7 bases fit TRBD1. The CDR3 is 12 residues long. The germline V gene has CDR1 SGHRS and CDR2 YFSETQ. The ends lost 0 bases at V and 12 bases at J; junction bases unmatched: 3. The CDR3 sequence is CASSLVEGAQFF. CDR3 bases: TGCGCCAGCAGCTTGGTTGAGGGGGCGCAGTTCTTC.

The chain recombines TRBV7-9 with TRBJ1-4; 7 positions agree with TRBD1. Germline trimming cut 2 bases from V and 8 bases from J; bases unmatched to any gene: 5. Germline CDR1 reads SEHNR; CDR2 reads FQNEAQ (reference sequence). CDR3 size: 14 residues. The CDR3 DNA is TGTGCCAGCAGCTTAAGACAGGGATTCGAAAAACTGTTTTTT. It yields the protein CASSLRQGFEKLFF.

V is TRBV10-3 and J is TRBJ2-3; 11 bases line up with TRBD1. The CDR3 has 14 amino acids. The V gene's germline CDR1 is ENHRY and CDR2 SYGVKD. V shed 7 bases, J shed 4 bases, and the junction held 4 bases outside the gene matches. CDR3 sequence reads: CAITGGQGADTQYF. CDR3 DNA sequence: TGTGCCATCACCGGGGGACAGGGGGCAGATACGCAGTATTTT.

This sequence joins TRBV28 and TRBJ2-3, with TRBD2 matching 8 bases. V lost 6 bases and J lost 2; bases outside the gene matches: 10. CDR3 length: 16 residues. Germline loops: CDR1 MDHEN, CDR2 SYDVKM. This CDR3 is CASSPRAGGLTDTQYF. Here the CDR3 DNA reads TGTGCCAGCAGCCCTCGGGCGGGGGGCCTCACAGATACGCAGTATTTT.

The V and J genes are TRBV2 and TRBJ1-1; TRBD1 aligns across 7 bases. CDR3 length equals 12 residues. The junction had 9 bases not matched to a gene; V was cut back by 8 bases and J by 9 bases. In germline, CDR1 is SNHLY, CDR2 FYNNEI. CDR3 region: CASSDPGQKAFF. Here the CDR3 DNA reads TGTGCCAGCTCAGATCCGGGACAGAAAGCTTTCTTT.

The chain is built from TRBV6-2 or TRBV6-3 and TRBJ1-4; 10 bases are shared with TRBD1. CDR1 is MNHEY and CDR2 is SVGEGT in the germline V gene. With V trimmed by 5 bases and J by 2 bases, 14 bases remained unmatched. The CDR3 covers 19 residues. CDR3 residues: CASSRPRTGTGETNEKLFF. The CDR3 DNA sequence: TGTGCCAGCAGTCGCCCTCGAACCGGGACAGGGGAGACTAATGAAAAACTGTTTTTT.

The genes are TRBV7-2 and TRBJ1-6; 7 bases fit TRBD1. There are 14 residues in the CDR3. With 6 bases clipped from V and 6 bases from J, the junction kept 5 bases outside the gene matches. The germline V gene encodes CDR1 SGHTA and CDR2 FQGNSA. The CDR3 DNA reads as TGTGCCAGCAGTCGCGACAGGGCTAATTCACCCCTCCACTTT. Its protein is CASSRDRANSPLHF.

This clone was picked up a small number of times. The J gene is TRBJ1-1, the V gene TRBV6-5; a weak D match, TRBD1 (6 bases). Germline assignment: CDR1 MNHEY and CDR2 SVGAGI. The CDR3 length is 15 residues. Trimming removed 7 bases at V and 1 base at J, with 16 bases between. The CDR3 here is CASIAGGEGNTEAFF. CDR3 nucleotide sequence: TGTGCCAGCATCGCGGGGGGCGAGGGGAACACTGAAGCTTTCTTT.

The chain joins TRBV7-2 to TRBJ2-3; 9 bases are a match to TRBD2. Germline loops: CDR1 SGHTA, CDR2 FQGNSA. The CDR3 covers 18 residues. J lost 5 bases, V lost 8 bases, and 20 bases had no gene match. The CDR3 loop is CASLAGTSLMGLGDTQYF. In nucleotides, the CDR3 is TGTGCCAGCCTCGCAGGGACTAGCTTGATGGGGTTGGGAGATACGCAGTATTTT.